These T cell receptor beta chains were read from a single sample in a study of shared clonotypes between healthy human individuals. Generated by immunoSEQ multiplex PCR, the TCRdb table keeps only in-frame clones and is missing some. The profile shows some 2.1 million clones, about 93% of them singletons. The sequenced sample consisted of naive CD8+ T cells from PBMCs. The receptors here all came from a man aged 18 to 30 in good health. Some clones in this sample may be carry-over from other donors' samples. Both conserved end residues are part of each CDR3.

v_call | cdr3_aa
TRBV7-9 | CASSLWDRGLLTEAFF
TRBV25-1 | CASSDPVDWRGETQYF
TRBV27 | CASSGTGSYEQYF
TRBV29-1 | CSVEGQGPSGGQYF
TRBV27 | CASSLLPGVRETQYF
TRBV7-9 | CASSAGGYSPQPQHF
TRBV29-1 | CSVADRGKAYGYTF
TRBV15 | CATSSGRGVNQPQHF
TRBV4-1 | CASSQDWSYEQYF
TRBV2 | CASSVTGNQPQHF
TRBV9 | CASSGTSGTGELFF
TRBV27 | CASPTRIKGPPTKNIQYF
TRBV28 | CASSLDRGNGYTF
TRBV14 | CASSRNDSNQETQYF
TRBV9 | CASSVWTGPTGSYNEQFF
TRBV27 | CASGNRDGSAGELFF
TRBV28 | CASSEWRERTYNEQFF
TRBV27 | CASSLTGTAAYGYTF
TRBV6-1 | CASSDNQVLVLLAKNIQYF
TRBV4-1 | CASSQELGQGGYNEQFF
TRBV19 | CASSIGETEPQHF
TRBV6-1 | CASSERRTGGTGYEQYF
TRBV11-2 | CASSASGHSPIYEQYF
TRBV6-5 | CASRADRLTDTQYF
TRBV9 | CASSKDRGLFF
TRBV27 | CASSFGQPSSYEQYF
TRBV4-1 | CASSHLSMDTSYEQYF
TRBV6-1 | CASSERGGRSHEQYF
TRBV4-1 | CASSQAGQRTYEQYF
TRBV19 | CASSPAGGKYGEQYF
TRBV9 | CASSGGANPGVF
TRBV11-2 | CASSFFHISTGELFF
TRBV7-7 | CASSQGDHPYF
TRBV19 | CASSHLFQDDSNQPQHF
TRBV6-5 | CASSYWGPENEQFF
TRBV18 | CASSRSLRTGEVTDTQYF
TRBV28 | CASSQPREVSYEQYF
TRBV28 | CASSLFTDSNQPQHF
TRBV2 | CASSGGAWIHEQYF
TRBV25-1 | CASSGADRGSPPNTEAFF
TRBV5-6 | CASSLGFSYTF